Shown below are 30 T cell receptor beta chains from a single sample sequenced in a study of OX40 agonist ivuxolimab in advanced cancers. Generated by immunoSEQ multiplex PCR, the TCRdb table keeps only in-frame clones and is missing some. This table holds 100,000 to 150,000 clones, about 90% found once. Sequenced material: CD4+ or CD8+ T cells sorted from blood, taken in a trial of the OX40 agonist ivuxolimab. These TCRs come from an adult with an advanced solid tumor such as melanoma, head and neck, liver or kidney cancer.

The V gene is TRBV10-3, the J gene TRBJ1-3; D might be TRBD1 (6 bases). Looked up from germline, CDR1 is ENHRY and CDR2 is SYGVKD. CDR3 size: 14 residues. V shed 6 bases and J shed 3 bases, with 12 bases lying between them. Here the CDR3 reads CAIRDSRLGNTIYF. CDR3 nucleotides: TGTGCCATCAGGGACAGCAGACTTGGAAACACCATATATTTT.

The gene calls are TRBV18 and TRBJ2-7; a possible D gene is TRBD1 (5 bases). CDR3 length: 14 amino acids. CDR1 is KGHSH, CDR2 LQKENI, per germline. Trimming stripped 2 bases from V and 6 bases from J, with 14 bases between. CDR3 DNA: TGTGCCAGCTCACCAGGAGAGATAAGGGGCGAGCAGTACTTC. It is translated as CASSPGEIRGEQYF.

This chain uses TRBV28 with TRBJ1-1; a weak D match, TRBD1 (5 bases). The germline V gene has CDR1 MDHEN and CDR2 SYDVKM. The length of the CDR3 is 16 residues. Trimming removed 5 bases at V and 0 bases at J, with 16 bases between. DNA for the CDR3: TGTGCCAGCAGTCCAACGACAGCTATCATGAACACTGAAGCTTTCTTT. This encodes CASSPTTAIMNTEAFF.

The table lists this clone with a count of one. V and J are TRBV11-2 and TRBJ1-1; D not resolved. The germline CDR1 and CDR2 sequences are SGHAT and FQNNGV. The V gene lost 4 bases and the J gene lost 3 bases, with 12 bases spanning the gap. CDR3 length equals 14 residues. The CDR3 sequence is CASSSLQRDTEAFF. The CDR3 DNA follows: TGTGCCAGCAGCTCACTGCAGAGAGACACTGAAGCTTTCTTT.

V and J are TRBV12-5 and TRBJ2-7; D remains unclear. The germline V and J ends were trimmed by 0 bases and 0 bases, with 6 bases remaining between them. Germline CDR1 reads LGHNT; CDR2 reads FRNRAP. This CDR3 comprises 14 residues. The CDR3 is CASGLVPSSYEQYF. CDR3 bases: TGTGCTAGTGGTTTGGTACCAAGCTCCTACGAGCAGTACTTC.

The chain has TRBV5-1 and TRBJ1-4; possibly TRBD1 for D (6 bases). CDR1 and CDR2 (germline): SGHRS, YFSETQ. The CDR3 has 13 residues. Trimming shortened V by 2 bases and J by 5 bases, and 7 bases separated the two germline ends. CDR3 DNA: TGCGCCAGCAGCTTAGGACAGAATGAAAAACTGTTTTTT. Its translation is CASSLGQNEKLFF. The full variable domain, completed using reference TRBV5-1 and TRBJ1-4, is KAGVTQTPRYLIKTRGQQVTLSCSPISGHRSVSWYQQTPGQGLQFLFEYFSETQRNKGNFPGRFSGRQFSNSRSEMNVSTLELGDSALYLCASSLGQNEKLFFGSGTQLSVL.

The rearrangement uses TRBV28 and TRBJ2-3; a possible D gene is TRBD2 (5 bases). Germline V CDR1 and CDR2: MDHEN, SYDVKM. The CDR3 runs to 11 residues. Trimming shortened V by 7 bases and J by 6 bases, and 8 bases separated the two germline ends. For the CDR3, the DNA is TGTGCCAGCATGGCGGGCGATACGCAGTATTTT. Protein: CASMAGDTQYF.

The genes are TRBV6-1 and TRBJ2-5, with D unclear. CDR1 is MNHNS and CDR2 is SASEGT in the germline V gene. V lost 7 bases, J lost 1 base, and 16 bases lay in between. CDR3 length: 15 amino acids. CDR3 sequence: CASIEVALAQETQYF. CDR3 bases: TGTGCCAGCATCGAGGTGGCCCTGGCCCAAGAGACCCAGTACTTC.

The chain uses TRBV28 and TRBJ2-1; D possibly corresponds to TRBD1 (6 bases). The CDR3 totals 15 residues. V was shortened by 3 bases and J by 5 bases, with 14 bases between the two germline ends. Germline-derived CDR1 and CDR2 are MDHEN and SYDVKM. CDR3 loop: CASSFWGRGNNEQFF. The CDR3 nucleotides read TGTGCCAGCAGTTTTTGGGGCAGGGGAAACAATGAGCAGTTCTTC.

The chain carries TRBV11-2 and TRBJ2-1; 8 nucleotides match TRBD2. CDR1 is SGHAT, CDR2 FQNNGV, per germline. The CDR3 spans 14 residues. J was trimmed by 3 bases and V by 6 bases; bases with no gene match: 4. For the CDR3, the DNA is TGTGCCAGCAGAACTAGCGGAGTCTACAATGAGCAGTTCTTC. Amino acid sequence: CASRTSGVYNEQFF.

The chain is built from TRBV6-5 and TRBJ2-2, with 7 bases lining up with TRBD1. J lost 6 bases, V lost 1 base, and 2 bases had no gene match. This CDR3 has 14 amino acids. Germline CDR1 is MNHEY and CDR2 is SVGAGI. The CDR3 spells CASSYLQGPGELFF. In nucleotides, the CDR3 is TGTGCCAGCAGTTACTTACAGGGGCCCGGGGAGCTGTTTTTT.

This clone was observed a few times. CDR3 protein: CASSIGHADTEAFF. The CDR3 nucleotides read TGCGCCAGCAGCATCGGACACGCGGACACTGAAGCTTTCTTT. The chain joins TRBV5-1 to TRBJ1-1; a weak D match, TRBD1 (5 bases). Germline-derived CDR1 and CDR2 are SGHRS and YFSETQ. The CDR3 sequence is 14 residues long. Trimming left V 4 bases short and J 3 bases short, with 13 bases between.

The chain links TRBV29-1 to TRBJ1-2; TRBD1 aligns across 7 bases. CDR1 SQVTM and CDR2 ANQGSEA come from the germline V gene. The CDR3 consists of 14 residues. J was trimmed by 4 bases and V by 4 bases; bases with no gene match: 9. The chain's CDR3 is CSVAPGQKTYGYTF. The CDR3 DNA is TGCAGCGTTGCCCCGGGACAGAAGACCTATGGCTACACCTTC.

In DNA, the CDR3 is TGTGCCAGCAGGACCGGGACAGGGGTTAATGAGCAGTTCTTC. Protein product: CASRTGTGVNEQFF. V usage is TRBV2 and J usage is TRBJ2-1, with 10 bases fitting TRBD1. The CDR3 runs 14 residues. Germline values: CDR1 SNHLY, CDR2 FYNNEI. V lost 6 bases to trimming and J lost 7 bases; unmatched junction nucleotides: 6.

This chain joins TRBV9 and TRBJ2-7; D assignment may be TRBD1 or TRBD2 (6 bases each). Per the germline V gene, CDR1 is SGDLS and CDR2 is YYNGEE. The ends were cut back, 2 bases at V and 5 bases at J, with 14 bases in the middle. The CDR3 contains 14 residues. CDR3 nucleotide sequence: TGTGCCAGCAGCGTCGGAGGGGGGCCCAACGAGCAGTACTTC. It translates to CASSVGGGPNEQYF.

The genes are TRBV5-1 and TRBJ1-4; D unclear. Trimming left V 4 bases short and J 0 bases short, with 13 bases between. Germline V CDR1 and CDR2: SGHRS, YFSETQ. The CDR3 spans 16 residues. This CDR3 is CASSPRPSTTNEKLFF. The CDR3 bases are TGCGCCAGCAGCCCTAGACCCTCTACAACTAATGAAAAACTGTTTTTT. The full variable domain, with the rest looked up from reference TRBV5-1 and TRBJ1-4, is KAGVTQTPRYLIKTRGQQVTLSCSPISGHRSVSWYQQTPGQGLQFLFEYFSETQRNKGNFPGRFSGRQFSNSRSEMNVSTLELGDSALYLCASSPRPSTTNEKLFFGSGTQLSVL.

The chain carries TRBV7-6 and TRBJ2-1, with 9 bases that match TRBD2. V lost 2 bases and J lost 3; bases outside the gene matches: 5. Germline V gene data show CDR1 as SGHVS and CDR2 as FNYEAQ. The CDR3 has 16 amino acids. The CDR3: CASSLLAGDRYNEQFF. The CDR3 nucleotides are TGTGCCAGCAGCTTATTAGCGGGAGACCGCTACAATGAGCAGTTCTTC.

The V gene is TRBV5-1, the J gene TRBJ1-2; D is ambiguous. V was clipped by 2 bases and J by 5 bases, with 16 bases between them. Germline CDR1 is SGHRS and CDR2 is YFSETQ. This CDR3 has 15 amino acids. The CDR3 nucleotides are TGCGCCAGCAGCTTATCCCCCGGGCAGGCTTATGGCTACACCTTC. This gives the protein CASSLSPGQAYGYTF. Supplemented by reference TRBV5-1 and TRBJ1-2, the full variable domain reads KAGVTQTPRYLIKTRGQQVTLSCSPISGHRSVSWYQQTPGQGLQFLFEYFSETQRNKGNFPGRFSGRQFSNSRSEMNVSTLELGDSALYLCASSLSPGQAYGYTFGSGTRLTVV.

The chain combines TRBV11-2 with TRBJ2-7; D perhaps matches TRBD2 (6 bases). Per germline, CDR1 SGHAT and CDR2 FQNNGV. The CDR3 spans 13 residues. V lost 3 bases and J lost 0, with 6 bases in between. CDR3 in amino acids: CASSFGGSYEQYF. The CDR3, as DNA: TGTGCCAGCAGCTTCGGGGGCTCCTACGAGCAGTACTTC. Drawing the rest from reference TRBV11-2 and TRBJ2-7, the complete variable domain is EAGVAQSPRYKIIEKRQSVAFWCNPISGHATLYWYQQILGQGPKLLIQFQNNGVVDDSQLPKDRFSAERLKGVDSTLKIQPAKLEDSAVYLCASSFGGSYEQYFGPGTRLTVT.

This clone has only one observation. The rearrangement joins TRBV19 to TRBJ2-5, with D hard to call. V lost 5 bases and J 3 bases, leaving 7 bases between the germline ends. The germline gives CDR1 LNHDA, CDR2 SQIVND (reference sequence). CDR3 size: 12 residues. This CDR3 reads CASSDPKETQYF. The CDR3 DNA reads TGTGCCAGTAGTGACCCCAAAGAGACCCAGTACTTC.

The chain has TRBV7-8 and TRBJ2-3; the D gene is possibly TRBD1 (5 bases). Germline V gene sequence: CDR1 SGHVS, CDR2 FQNEAQ. CDR3 length: 17 amino acids. The V and J ends lost 1 base and 0 bases respectively, with 14 bases between them. CDR3 sequence reads: CASSLVKGLRSTDTQYF. The CDR3 nucleotides read TGTGCCAGCAGCTTAGTTAAGGGGCTCAGGAGCACAGATACGCAGTATTTT.

A single count supports this clone. The gene calls are TRBV18 and TRBJ1-1; D uncertain. Germline V gene data show CDR1 as KGHSH and CDR2 as LQKENI. The ends were cut back, 0 bases at V and 3 bases at J, with 11 bases in the middle. This CDR3 region has 15 residues. The CDR3 coding sequence is TGTGCCAGCTCACCACCAGGAAGGCAGGACACTGAAGCTTTCTTT. It is translated as CASSPPGRQDTEAFF. Filled out from reference TRBV18 and TRBJ1-1, the complete variable domain reads NAGVMQNPRHLVRRRGQEARLRCSPMKGHSHVYWYRQLPEEGLKFMVYLQKENIIDESGMPKERFSAEFPKEGPSILRIQQVVRGDSAAYFCASSPPGRQDTEAFFGQGTRLTVV.

The rearrangement uses TRBV6-5 and TRBJ1-2; D possibly corresponds to TRBD1 (5 bases). V lost 3 bases to trimming and J lost 3 bases, with 17 bases between them. CDR3 size: 16 residues. CDR1 MNHEY and CDR2 SVGAGI come from the germline V gene. CDR3 nucleotides: TGTGCCAGCAGTTATACCTCAGGCAGGGAGGACTATGGCTACACCTTC. It specifies CASSYTSGREDYGYTF.

The J gene is TRBJ2-3, the V gene TRBV7-9; no clear D gene. Trimming removed 5 bases at V and 4 bases at J, with 10 bases between. This CDR3 contains 13 residues. Germline CDR1 and CDR2: SEHNR and FQNEAQ (reference sequence). For the CDR3, the DNA is TGTGCCAGCAGCCCAAGGGCAGCAGATACGCAGTATTTT. Translating it yields CASSPRAADTQYF.

The chain combines TRBV5-4 with TRBJ2-3; D gene ambiguous. The CDR3 covers 16 residues. CDR1 SGHNT and CDR2 YYREEE come from the germline V gene (reference sequence). Trimming took off 4 bases at V and 0 bases at J, with 15 bases between the two ends. CDR3 bases: TGTGCCAGCAGCCCCTGGGCAGGATCTAGCACAGATACGCAGTATTTT. Translating it yields CASSPWAGSSTDTQYF.

The chain combines TRBV27 with TRBJ1-5, with TRBD1 matching over 8 bases. This CDR3 comprises 16 residues. Germline values: CDR1 MNHEY, CDR2 SMNVEV (reference sequence). Trimming took 4 bases from V and 1 from J; bases not matched to a gene: 6. The CDR3 nucleotides are TGTGCCAGCAGTTATACAGGGGGTATAAGCAATCAGCCCCAGCATTTT. Translated, it gives CASSYTGGISNQPQHF.

The chain recombines TRBV4-3 with TRBJ1-5; a weak D match, TRBD1 (6 bases). CDR3 length: 15 amino acids. Germline loops: CDR1 LGHNA, CDR2 YSLEER. The V gene lost 1 base and the J gene lost 4 bases, with 11 bases spanning the gap. CDR3: CASSQARTVNQPQHF. CDR3 bases: TGCGCCAGCAGCCAAGCGAGGACAGTTAATCAGCCCCAGCATTTT.

V is TRBV6-6 and J is TRBJ2-1, with 7 bases that match TRBD1. Germline loops: CDR1 MNHNY, CDR2 SVGAGI (reference sequence). Trimming took 6 bases from V and 4 from J; bases not matched to a gene: 6. The CDR3 consists of 14 residues. CDR3 sequence: CASSRTGFYNEQFF. CDR3 nucleotides: TGTGCCAGCAGCCGGACAGGTTTTTACAATGAGCAGTTCTTC.

The genes are TRBV29-1 and TRBJ2-2; D is unclear. V was shortened by 0 bases and J by 5 bases, with 4 bases between the two germline ends. Germline loops: CDR1 SQVTM, CDR2 ANQGSEA. The CDR3 covers 12 residues. The CDR3, as DNA: TGCAGCGTTGAAGAGGGGACCGGGGAGCTGTTTTTT. This encodes CSVEEGTGELFF.

This chain links TRBV27 with TRBJ1-1; D is perhaps TRBD1 (6 bases). The CDR3 is made up of 15 amino acids. Germline loops: CDR1 MNHEY, CDR2 SMNVEV (reference sequence). The V end lost 6 bases, the J end lost 6 bases, and 20 bases lay between the germline ends. The CDR3 nucleotides are TGTGCCAGCAGCCCACGGGGGCGCGATGGGTCTGAAGCTTTCTTT. This codes for CASSPRGRDGSEAFF.